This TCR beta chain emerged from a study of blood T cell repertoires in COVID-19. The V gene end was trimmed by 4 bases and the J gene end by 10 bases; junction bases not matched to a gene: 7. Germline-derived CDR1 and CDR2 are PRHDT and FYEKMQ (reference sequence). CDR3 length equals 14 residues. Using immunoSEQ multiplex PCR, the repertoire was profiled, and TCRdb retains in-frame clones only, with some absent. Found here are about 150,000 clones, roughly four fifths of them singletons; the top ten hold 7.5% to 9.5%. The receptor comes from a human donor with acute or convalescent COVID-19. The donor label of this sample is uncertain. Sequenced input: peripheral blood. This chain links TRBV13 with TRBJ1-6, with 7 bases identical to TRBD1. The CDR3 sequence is CASSSQGVVSPLHF. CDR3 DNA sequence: TGTGCCAGCAGCTCCCAGGGGGTAGTATCACCCCTCCACTTT.